Listed here is a single TCR beta chain. The data belong to a study of T-cell memory formation after mild COVID-19. Whole-study context: The two donors had largely donor-specific TCR clusters.

The V segment lost 5 bases and the J segment 5 bases; nucleotides outside the gene matches: 12. Germline CDR1 reads SGHVS; CDR2 reads FNYEAQ. This CDR3 is built from 16 residues. TCRdb re-called the 5' RACE reads through MiXCR, storing one row per CDR3 protein. Of roughly 100,000 distinct CDR3 sequences listed, over 15% are singletons. Sequenced material: PBMCs or a T cell subset sorted from them (not recorded which). The TCR was taken from an adult woman who had mild COVID-19 (a few samples of this study predate the infection). Cell type and time point are not known. The rearrangement joins TRBV7-6 to TRBJ2-5, with 9 bases lining up with TRBD2. CDR3 nucleotides: TGTGCCAGCAGCGTACTATTCAGTAGCGGGAGTGAGACCCAGTACTTC. Amino acid sequence: CASSVLFSSGSETQYF.